Presented here are 22 T cell receptor beta chains from one specimen sequenced in a study of read filtering for tumor transcriptome and immune sequencing. Molecular barcoded adaptors covering alpha/delta and beta/gamma chains were used on roughly 400 ng RNA. Each CDR3 protein is one row after TCRdb ran MiXCR on the reads. The data hold 85,000 to 100,000 distinct CDR3 sequences, with roughly a fifth observed a single time. The source material was a population of CD138-negative cells sorted from bone marrow. These TCRs come from a donor at least 40 years old with multiple myeloma.

This clonotype was counted many times. V gene TRBV7-9 combines with J gene TRBJ1-6; D uncertain. Germline lookup yields CDR1 SEHNR and CDR2 FQNEAQ (reference sequence). Trimming pared 4 bases from V and 10 bases from J, leaving 8 bases between. CDR3 length equals 12 residues. For the CDR3, the DNA is TGTGCCAGCAGCTCGGCGGGATCACCCCTCCACTTT. This translates into CASSSAGSPLHF.

This clonotype was recorded at least ten times. The chain links TRBV20-1 to TRBJ2-5; TRBD1 matches at 11 bases. This CDR3 comprises 13 residues. Germline loops: CDR1 DFQATT, CDR2 SNEGSKA (reference sequence). V shed 4 bases and J 4 bases; nucleotides not matched to a gene: 2. The CDR3 sequence: CSATGTGGETQYF. For the CDR3, the DNA is TGCAGTGCTACCGGGACAGGGGGAGAGACCCAGTACTTC.

A word on this clonotype: The junction does not match germline at one end; this may be a read error. This chain uses TRBV12-3 or TRBV12-4 with TRBJ2-2, with 8 nucleotides matching TRBD1. The CDR3 length is 15 residues. CDR3: CASSEGQANTGELLF. The CDR3 DNA sequence: TGTGCCAGCAGCGAGGGACAGGCGAACACCGGGGAGCTGCTTTTT.

Turning to this clonotype: This may be a read error, as it is one base from a much larger clone. The chain employs TRBV20-1 and TRBJ2-7; 9 nucleotides line up with TRBD2. The CDR3 covers 15 residues. The trim removed 0 bases at V and 7 bases at J, leaving 10 bases unmatched. The germline gives CDR1 DFQATT, CDR2 SNEGSKA (reference sequence). CDR3 amino acids: CSAREPGGGAGEQYF. Written as DNA, the CDR3 is TGCAGTGCTAGAGAACCTGGCGGGGGGGCGGGGGAGCAGTACTTC.

A few counts support this clonotype. V and J are TRBV27 and TRBJ2-1, with TRBD1 matching 10 bases. Unmatched junction bases numbered 9, after V lost 5 bases and J lost 5 bases. The CDR3 consists of 16 residues. Germline V gene data show CDR1 as MNHEY and CDR2 as SMNVEV (reference sequence). This CDR3 reads CASSRGPGQGNNEQFF. The DNA of the CDR3 is TGTGCCAGCAGTCGAGGTCCGGGACAGGGGAACAATGAGCAGTTCTTC.

This clonotype occurred many times. This rearrangement joins TRBV2 to TRBJ2-1; D is tentatively TRBD1 or TRBD2 (5 bases each). Looked up from germline, CDR1 is SNHLY and CDR2 is FYNNEI. The CDR3 consists of 14 residues. V was trimmed by 6 bases and J by 7 bases, leaving 16 bases between them. This CDR3 reads CASRGDVTWNEQFF. CDR3 bases: TGTGCCAGCAGGGGGGACGTCACCTGGAATGAGCAGTTCTTC.

This clonotype was detected many times. This chain links TRBV6-1 with TRBJ2-7, with 13 bases fitting TRBD2. Germline V gene lookup returns CDR1 MNHNS and CDR2 SASEGT. J gave up 7 bases and V 6 bases, and 9 bases lay outside the gene matches. The CDR3 is 15 residues long. This CDR3 reads CASRGLAGATMEQYF. The CDR3 region has the DNA TGTGCCAGCAGAGGACTAGCGGGGGCTACCATGGAGCAGTACTTC.

This sequence joins TRBV7-9 and TRBJ1-1; tentatively, D is TRBD1 (5 bases). Germline V gene sequence: CDR1 SEHNR, CDR2 FQNEAQ (reference sequence). The CDR3 length is 14 residues. V was clipped by 2 bases and J by 0 bases, with 7 bases between them. The CDR3 here is CASSLKGMNTEAFF. The DNA for the CDR3 is TGTGCCAGCAGCTTAAAGGGGATGAACACTGAAGCTTTCTTT.

This clonotype was detected many times. V gene TRBV29-1 combines with J gene TRBJ2-2, with 13 bases fitting TRBD2. Trimming removed 7 bases from V and 7 bases from J; junction bases left unmatched: 12. CDR3 size: 16 residues. CDR1 SQVTM and CDR2 ANQGSEA come from the germline V gene. As DNA, the CDR3 is TGCAGCGCCCGCCCGACTAGCGGGGGGTCGGGCGGGGAGCTGTTTTTT. This encodes CSARPTSGGSGGELFF.

This clonotype was recorded at least ten times. The V call is TRBV20-1, the J call TRBJ1-6; D call uncertain. The germline V gene has CDR1 DFQATT and CDR2 SNEGSKA (reference sequence). V gave up 3 bases and J gave up 9 bases, with 18 bases separating them. The CDR3 totals 15 residues. CDR3 DNA sequence: TGCAGTGCTAGGGGGATCGGACGAGTTAGTTCACCCCTCCACTTT. This translates into CSARGIGRVSSPLHF.

Turning to this clonotype: A far larger clone is one nucleotide away, so this likely arose from a read error. The chain joins TRBV6-6 to TRBJ2-7; no reliable D call. Germline V gene sequence: CDR1 MNHNY, CDR2 SVGAGI (reference sequence). The CDR3 has 14 amino acids. The CDR3 coding sequence is TGTGTCAGCAGTCACCAGCTCAGCTCCTACGAGCAGTACTTC. This gives the protein CVSSHQLSSYEQYF.

The sample holds many counts of this clonotype. A much larger clone differs by one base, so this may be a read error. This chain connects TRBV29-1 to TRBJ2-2, with a weak D call TRBD2 (5 bases). Germline V gene data show CDR1 as SQVTM and CDR2 as ANQGSEA. The CDR3 is 12 amino acids. CDR3 sequence reads: CSVSQNTGELLF. The CDR3 region has the DNA TGCAGCGTTTCGCAGAACACCGGGGAGCTGCTTTTT.

With regard to this clonotype: Since a much larger clone is just one base distant, this may be a read error. This chain uses TRBV29-1 with TRBJ2-5, with a tentative D call TRBD1 (5 bases). This CDR3 region has 13 residues. CDR1 and CDR2 (germline): SQVTM, ANQGSEA. The CDR3 DNA follows: TGCAGCGTTGTGGTTGGGGCCCCCGAGACCCGGTACTTC. Protein product: CSVVVGAPETRYF.

This chain uses TRBV7-8 with TRBJ2-7; 14 nucleotides agree with TRBD2. The germline gives CDR1 SGHVS, CDR2 FQNEAQ. The V gene end was trimmed by 4 bases and the J gene end by 2 bases; junction bases not matched to a gene: 1. The CDR3 is 15 amino acids. CDR3 sequence (DNA): TGTGCCAGCAGCTGGACTAGCGGGGGGACCTACGAGCAGTACTTC. It translates to CASSWTSGGTYEQYF.

This clonotype was counted only a few times. Given a much more abundant clone one base away, this may be a read error. V gene TRBV11-3 combines with J gene TRBJ2-2, with 8 bases fitting TRBD1. The V gene's germline CDR1 is SGHNT and CDR2 YENEEA. The CDR3 is 18 amino acids. The CDR3 nucleotides read TGTGCCAGCAGCTTAACCGGGACAGGAGATTTGAACGCCGGGGAGCTGTTTTTT. Translated, it gives CASSLTGTGDLNAGELFF.

A word on this clonotype: This may be a read error: a much more frequent sequence differs by one nucleotide. J is TRBJ1-6 and V is TRBV20-1; D is undetermined. Per germline, CDR1 DFQATT and CDR2 SNEGSKA (reference sequence). This CDR3 comprises 11 residues. This CDR3 reads CSARGNLPLHF. Here the CDR3 DNA reads TGCAGTGCTAGAGGGAATTTACCCCTCCACTTT.

The rearrangement joins TRBV7-8 to TRBJ2-3; TRBD2 matches at 11 bases. This CDR3 spans 16 amino acids. Germline-derived CDR1 and CDR2 are SGHVS and FQNEAQ. With V trimmed by 6 bases and J by 6 bases, 11 bases remained unmatched. The CDR3 coding sequence is TGTGCCAGCAGGTCAATACTAGCGGGGGAAGGGGATACGCAGTATTTT. Its protein product is CASRSILAGEGDTQYF.

This clonotype was detected ten times or more. This chain joins TRBV7-6 and TRBJ1-6, with 7 bases that match TRBD1. Trimming cost V 5 bases and J 10 bases; bases outside gene matches: 8. This CDR3 has 14 amino acids. Per the germline V gene, CDR1 is SGHVS and CDR2 is FNYEAQ. The CDR3: CASSISGTVSPLHF. Here the CDR3 DNA reads TGTGCCAGCAGCATCTCCGGGACAGTCTCACCCCTCCACTTT.

V usage is TRBV5-1 and J usage is TRBJ1-5; 10 nucleotides match TRBD1. The CDR3 has 16 residues. CDR1 is SGHRS, CDR2 YFSETQ, per germline. V was pared by 3 bases and J by 5 bases, with 8 bases of the junction left unmatched. This CDR3 is CASSCLGQGTDQPQHF. CDR3 nucleotides: TGCGCCAGCAGCTGCCTGGGACAGGGGACAGATCAGCCCCAGCATTTT.

This clonotype was seen just once. The genes are TRBV7-9 and TRBJ1-1; TRBD1 is a possible D gene (6 bases). There are 14 residues in the CDR3. In germline, CDR1 is SEHNR, CDR2 FQNEAQ (reference sequence). The germline V and J ends were trimmed by 2 bases and 3 bases, with 10 bases remaining between them. CDR3 nucleotides: TGTGCCAGCAGCTTAAGGGGGGTGGACACTGAAGCTTTCTTT. Its protein is CASSLRGVDTEAFF.

This chain connects TRBV19 to TRBJ1-5; D remains unclear. Germline CDR1 and CDR2: LNHDA and SQIVND (reference sequence). Trimming took off 1 base at V and 2 bases at J, with 15 bases between the two ends. The CDR3 has 17 residues. The CDR3 nucleotides read TGTGCCAGTAGTATAGTGGCTACAGCTTTGGGCAATCAGCCCCAGCATTTT. This translates into CASSIVATALGNQPQHF.

This clonotype was observed many times. The DNA of the CDR3 is TGCAGCGTTGAAGATGGCCTTACCCAAGAGACCCAGTACTTC. It codes for CSVEDGLTQETQYF. The V call is TRBV29-1, the J call TRBJ2-5; D not certain. Trimming left V 0 bases short and J 1 base short, with 9 bases between. Germline CDR1 and CDR2: SQVTM and ANQGSEA. CDR3 length: 14 amino acids.